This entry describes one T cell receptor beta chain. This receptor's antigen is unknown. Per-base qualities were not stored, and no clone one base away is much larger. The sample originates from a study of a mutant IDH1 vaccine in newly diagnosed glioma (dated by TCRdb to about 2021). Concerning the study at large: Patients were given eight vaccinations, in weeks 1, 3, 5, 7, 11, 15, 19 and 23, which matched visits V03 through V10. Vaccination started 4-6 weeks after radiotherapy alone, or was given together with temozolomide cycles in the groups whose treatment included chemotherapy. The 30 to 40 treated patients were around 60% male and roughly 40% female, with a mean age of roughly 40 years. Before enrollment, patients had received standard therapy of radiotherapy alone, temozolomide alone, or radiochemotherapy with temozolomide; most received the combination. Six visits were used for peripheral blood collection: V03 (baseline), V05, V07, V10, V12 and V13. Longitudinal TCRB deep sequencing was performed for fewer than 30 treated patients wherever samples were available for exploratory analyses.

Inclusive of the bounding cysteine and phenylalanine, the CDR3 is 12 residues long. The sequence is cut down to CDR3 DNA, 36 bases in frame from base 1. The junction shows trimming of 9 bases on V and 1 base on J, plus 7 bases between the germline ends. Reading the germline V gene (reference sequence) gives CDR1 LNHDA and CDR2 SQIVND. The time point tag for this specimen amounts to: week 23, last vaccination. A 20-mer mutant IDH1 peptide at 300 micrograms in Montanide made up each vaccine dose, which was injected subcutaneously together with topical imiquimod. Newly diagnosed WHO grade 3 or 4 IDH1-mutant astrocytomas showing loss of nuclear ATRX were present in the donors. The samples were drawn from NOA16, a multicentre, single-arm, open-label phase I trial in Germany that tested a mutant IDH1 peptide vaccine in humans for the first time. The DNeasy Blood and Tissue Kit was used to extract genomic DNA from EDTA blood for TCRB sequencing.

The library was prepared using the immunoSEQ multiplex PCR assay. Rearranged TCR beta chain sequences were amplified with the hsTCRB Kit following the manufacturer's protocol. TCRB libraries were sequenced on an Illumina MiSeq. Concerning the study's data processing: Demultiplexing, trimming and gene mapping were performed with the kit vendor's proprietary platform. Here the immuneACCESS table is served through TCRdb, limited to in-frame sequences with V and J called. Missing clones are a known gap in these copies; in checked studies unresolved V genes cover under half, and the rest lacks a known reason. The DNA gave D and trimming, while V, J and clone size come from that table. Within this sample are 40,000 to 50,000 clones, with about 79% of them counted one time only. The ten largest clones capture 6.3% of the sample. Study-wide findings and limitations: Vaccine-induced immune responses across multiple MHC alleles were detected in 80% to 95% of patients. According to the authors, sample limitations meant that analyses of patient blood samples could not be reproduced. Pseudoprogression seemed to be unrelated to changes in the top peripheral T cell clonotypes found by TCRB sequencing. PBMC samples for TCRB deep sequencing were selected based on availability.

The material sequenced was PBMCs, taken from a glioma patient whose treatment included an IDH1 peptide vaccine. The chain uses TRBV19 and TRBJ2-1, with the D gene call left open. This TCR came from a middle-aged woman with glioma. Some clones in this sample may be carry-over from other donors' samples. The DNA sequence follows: TGTGCCAGCGGCTCATCCTACAATGAGCAGTTCTTC. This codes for CASGSSYNEQFF.